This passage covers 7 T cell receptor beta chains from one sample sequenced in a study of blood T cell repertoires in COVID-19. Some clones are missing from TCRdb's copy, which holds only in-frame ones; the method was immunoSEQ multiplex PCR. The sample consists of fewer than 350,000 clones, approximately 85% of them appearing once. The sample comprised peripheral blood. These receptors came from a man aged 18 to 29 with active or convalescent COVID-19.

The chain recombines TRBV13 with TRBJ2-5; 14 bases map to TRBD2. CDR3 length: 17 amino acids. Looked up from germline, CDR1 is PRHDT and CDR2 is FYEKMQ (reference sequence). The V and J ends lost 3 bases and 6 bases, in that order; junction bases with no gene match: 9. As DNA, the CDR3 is TGTGCCAGCAGCTTCGAGCCCGGGACTAGCGGGGGAAAGACCCAGTACTTC. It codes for CASSFEPGTSGGKTQYF. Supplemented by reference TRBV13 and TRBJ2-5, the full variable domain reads AAGVIQSPRHLIKEKRETATLKCYPIPRHDTVYWYQQGPGQDPQFLISFYEKMQSDKGSIPDRFSAQQFSDYHSELNMSSLELGDSALYFCASSFEPGTSGGKTQYFGPGTRLLVL.

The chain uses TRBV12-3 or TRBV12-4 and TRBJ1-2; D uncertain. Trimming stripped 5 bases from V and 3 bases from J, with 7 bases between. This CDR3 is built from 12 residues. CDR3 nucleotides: TGTGCCAGCAGTGGCATGGACTATGGCTACACCTTC. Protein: CASSGMDYGYTF.

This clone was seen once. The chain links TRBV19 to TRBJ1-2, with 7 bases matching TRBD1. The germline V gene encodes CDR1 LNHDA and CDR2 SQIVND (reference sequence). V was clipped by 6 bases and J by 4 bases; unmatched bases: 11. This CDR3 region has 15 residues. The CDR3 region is CASSPGVGGSYGYTF. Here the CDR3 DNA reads TGTGCCAGTAGCCCCGGGGTAGGGGGCAGCTATGGCTACACCTTC. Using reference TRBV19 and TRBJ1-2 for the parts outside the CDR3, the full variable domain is DGGITQSPKYLFRKEGQNVTLSCEQNLNHDAMYWYRQDPGQGLRLIYYSQIVNDFQKGDIAEGYSVSREKKESFPLTVTSAQKNPTAFYLCASSPGVGGSYGYTFGSGTRLTVV.

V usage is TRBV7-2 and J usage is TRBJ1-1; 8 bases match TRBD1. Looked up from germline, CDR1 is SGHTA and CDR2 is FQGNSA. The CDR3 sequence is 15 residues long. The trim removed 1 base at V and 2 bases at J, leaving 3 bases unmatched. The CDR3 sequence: CASSLGDRRNTEAFF. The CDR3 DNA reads TGTGCCAGCAGCTTAGGGGACAGGAGAAACACTGAAGCTTTCTTT.

CDR3 in DNA: TGTGCCAGCATTGGACAGCTTATAGCCAAAAACATTCAGTACTTC. Its translation: CASIGQLIAKNIQYF. This chain connects TRBV2 to TRBJ2-4; TRBD1 might be the D (6 bases). Germline V gives CDR1 SNHLY, CDR2 FYNNEI. The germline V and J ends were trimmed by 7 bases and 0 bases, with 13 bases remaining between them. This CDR3 contains 15 residues.

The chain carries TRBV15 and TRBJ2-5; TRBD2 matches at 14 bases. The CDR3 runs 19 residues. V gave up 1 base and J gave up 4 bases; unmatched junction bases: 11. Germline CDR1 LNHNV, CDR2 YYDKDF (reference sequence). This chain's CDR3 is CATSRGGPRLAGGLETQYF. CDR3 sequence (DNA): TGTGCCACCAGCAGAGGTGGACCCAGACTAGCGGGGGGGCTAGAGACCCAGTACTTC.

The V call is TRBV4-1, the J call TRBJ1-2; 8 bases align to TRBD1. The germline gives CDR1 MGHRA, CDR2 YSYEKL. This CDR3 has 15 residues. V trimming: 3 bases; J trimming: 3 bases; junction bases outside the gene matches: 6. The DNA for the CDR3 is TGCGCCAGCAGCCAGGGGGGACAGGCGGACTATGGCTACACCTTC. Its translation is CASSQGGQADYGYTF.